This T cell receptor (beta chain) was captured in a study of blood T cell repertoires in COVID-19. Clones were sequenced by immunoSEQ multiplex PCR, and TCRdb holds only the in-frame ones, with some missing. Of approximately 170,000 clones listed, less than 90% are singletons. This clone was seen more than once but under ten times. The germline V gene encodes CDR1 SEHNR and CDR2 FQNEAQ (reference sequence). V lost 10 bases and J lost 2; bases outside the gene matches: 10. The CDR3 covers 15 residues. This study enrolled people aged roughly 18 to 90 from about two dozen US geographic areas. Clinical history as reported by participants underpinned cohort assignment.

This rearrangement joins TRBV7-9 to TRBJ2-2; 7 bases are a match to TRBD1. The source of this sequence is a woman between 45 and 65 years old who had recovered from COVID-19. The sequencing input was PBMCs or T cells enriched from blood (not recorded which). Written as DNA, the CDR3 is TGTGCCATTTCAGGGACAGCCTCCAACACCGGGGAGCTGTTTTTT. Translation: CAISGTASNTGELFF.